This T cell receptor beta chain was retrieved from a study of OX40 agonist ivuxolimab in advanced cancers. Looking at the study overall: The study enrolled dose-escalation patients with hepatocellular carcinoma, melanoma, renal cell or head and neck cancer.

Trimming took off 0 bases at V and 3 bases at J, with 8 bases between the two ends. Germline CDR1 and CDR2: SQVTM and ANQGSEA. The CDR3 runs to 13 residues. Study-wide points: Antigen specificity was not determined for the expanded peripheral T cells. The mean number of expanded clones was higher in CD8+ T cells than in CD4+.

This table comes from immunoSEQ multiplex PCR, and its TCRdb copy is limited to in-frame clones, with some not included. The sample holds about 31,000 clones; roughly nine tenths are singletons and the top ten take 38%. With respect to this clone: Its specificity is not known.

The sequence was obtained from an adult with an advanced solid tumor such as melanoma, head and neck, liver or kidney cancer. V gene TRBV29-1 combines with J gene TRBJ1-2; D gene ambiguous. This material consisted of CD4+ or CD8+ T cells sorted from blood, taken in a trial of the OX40 agonist ivuxolimab. In DNA form, the CDR3 reads TGCAGCGTTGAAGATCGGGCAGACTATGGCTACACCTTC. Its translation is CSVEDRADYGYTF.